Shown below are 16 T cell receptor beta chains from a single sample sequenced in a study of blood T cell repertoires in COVID-19 (dated by TCRdb to 2020 to 2021). Library generation was performed with the immunoSEQ multiplex PCR assay. The clones in this table, taken by TCRdb from immuneACCESS, are in-frame only. Not every clone is retained; where verified, under half of the shortfall comes from an unresolved V gene, and the cause of the rest is unknown. This sample lists fewer than 200,000 clones; approximately 85% were detected once. The top ten hold roughly 5% of the sample. Sequenced: peripheral blood. These receptors all stem from a woman between 45 and 65 years old with COVID-19, enrolled during active disease.

The chain carries TRBV5-1 and TRBJ1-2, with TRBD1 matching over 7 bases. The CDR3 loop spans 15 amino acids. Germline V lookup: CDR1 SGHRS, CDR2 YFSETQ. The V segment lost 5 bases and the J segment 8 bases; nucleotides outside the gene matches: 15. CDR3 in DNA: TGCGCCAGCAGTCGTGGGTCAGGGGGATCCGGCGGCTACACCTTC. This translates into CASSRGSGGSGGYTF. The complete variable domain, with remaining parts taken from reference TRBV5-1 and TRBJ1-2, reads KAGVTQTPRYLIKTRGQQVTLSCSPISGHRSVSWYQQTPGQGLQFLFEYFSETQRNKGNFPGRFSGRQFSNSRSEMNVSTLELGDSALYLCASSRGSGGSGGYTFGSGTRLTVV.

This chain joins TRBV10-3 and TRBJ1-4; tentatively, D is TRBD1 (5 bases). V shed 5 bases and J shed 5 bases, with 9 bases lying between them. This CDR3 contains 13 residues. Germline loops: CDR1 ENHRY, CDR2 SYGVKD. The CDR3 nucleotides are TGTGCCATCAGTCCCAGGGCAAATGAAAAACTGTTTTTT. Translation gives CAISPRANEKLFF.

This clone was detected only a few times. The sample holds other DNA sequences that translate to the same CDR3. This chain uses TRBV19 with TRBJ2-3; D call uncertain. The CDR3 covers 14 residues. The V gene lost 1 base and the J gene lost 0 bases, with 5 bases spanning the gap. Germline V gene sequence: CDR1 LNHDA, CDR2 SQIVND (reference sequence). The CDR3 reads CASSIGLSTDTQYF. As DNA, the CDR3 is TGTGCCAGTAGTATAGGACTGAGCACAGATACGCAGTATTTT.

The chain joins TRBV7-2 to TRBJ2-7, with 7 nucleotides matching TRBD1. CDR1 and CDR2 (germline): SGHTA, FQGNSA. The V gene end was trimmed by 1 base and the J gene end by 5 bases; junction bases not matched to a gene: 14. The CDR3 is made up of 17 amino acids. The CDR3 here is CASSLGDRGLHGDEQYF. The CDR3 DNA sequence: TGTGCCAGCAGCTTAGGGGATAGGGGGCTTCATGGGGACGAGCAGTACTTC.

The V gene is TRBV2, the J gene TRBJ1-2, with D perhaps TRBD1 (6 bases). The CDR3 has 14 amino acids. Germline assignment: CDR1 SNHLY and CDR2 FYNNEI. V lost 3 bases, J lost 3 bases, and 11 bases lay in between. In DNA, the CDR3 is TGTGCCAGCAGTGAGCAGGGGCCCCACTATGGCTACACCTTC. It specifies CASSEQGPHYGYTF.

The chain uses TRBV27 and TRBJ2-2; D gene ambiguous. The V end was cut by 2 bases, the J end by 0 bases, with 10 bases between. The CDR3 is 16 residues long. The germline CDR1 and CDR2 sequences are MNHEY and SMNVEV (reference sequence). The CDR3 protein is CASSLQRSANTGELFF. The DNA of the CDR3 is TGTGCCAGCAGTTTACAGAGAAGCGCGAACACCGGGGAGCTGTTTTTT.

The rearrangement joins TRBV6-5 to TRBJ1-6; possibly TRBD1 for D (5 bases). V was trimmed by 8 bases and J by 5 bases, leaving 16 bases between them. The germline CDR1 and CDR2 sequences are MNHEY and SVGAGI. CDR3 length: 15 residues. The chain's CDR3 is CASREGRIDNSPLHF. CDR3 bases: TGTGCCAGCCGGGAGGGACGGATAGATAATTCACCCCTCCACTTT.

CDR3 coding DNA: TGTGCCAGCAGTTTTGCGGGGTTGGGCAATCAGCCCCAGCATTTT. Its protein is CASSFAGLGNQPQHF. The chain uses TRBV28 and TRBJ1-5, with unresolved D. The V gene lost 3 bases and the J gene lost 2 bases, with 11 bases spanning the gap. CDR3 length: 15 residues. Germline CDR1 is MDHEN and CDR2 is SYDVKM.

The V call is TRBV11-2, the J call TRBJ1-5; D is undetermined. Germline V gene data show CDR1 as SGHAT and CDR2 as FQNNGV. Between the trimmed V and J ends, which lost 1 base and 4 bases, there was a span of 11 bases. The CDR3 consists of 15 residues. This CDR3 is CASSLAGRLNQPQHF. Written as DNA, the CDR3 is TGTGCCAGCAGCTTAGCTGGCAGGCTAAATCAGCCCCAGCATTTT. The full variable domain, its missing parts supplied by reference TRBV11-2 and TRBJ1-5, is EAGVAQSPRYKIIEKRQSVAFWCNPISGHATLYWYQQILGQGPKLLIQFQNNGVVDDSQLPKDRFSAERLKGVDSTLKIQPAKLEDSAVYLCASSLAGRLNQPQHFGDGTRLSIL.

V is TRBV7-9 and J is TRBJ2-7, with TRBD2 identical over 12 bases. J gave up 4 bases and V 5 bases, and 6 bases lay outside the gene matches. The CDR3 consists of 15 residues. The germline gives CDR1 SEHNR, CDR2 FQNEAQ (reference sequence). The CDR3 loop reads CASSPASGGAYEQYF. For the CDR3, the DNA is TGTGCCAGCAGCCCCGCTAGCGGGGGGGCATACGAGCAGTACTTC.

This chain links TRBV6-5 with TRBJ1-5; 9 bases align to TRBD1. The CDR3 loop spans 16 amino acids. V lost 4 bases to trimming and J lost 2 bases; unmatched junction nucleotides: 6. Germline CDR1 MNHEY, CDR2 SVGAGI. In nucleotides, the CDR3 is TGTGCCAGCAGTTTACAGGGGGCGGGGGGCAATCAGCCCCAGCATTTT. Translating it yields CASSLQGAGGNQPQHF.

Remarks on this clone: This sample includes further DNA sequences coding for the same CDR3. This CDR3 is CASSPPGLAGQETQYF. CDR3 sequence (DNA): TGTGCCAGCTCACCGCCGGGACTAGCGGGGCAAGAGACCCAGTACTTC. The chain recombines TRBV18 with TRBJ2-5; 13 bases are shared with TRBD2. Germline values: CDR1 KGHSH, CDR2 LQKENI. J lost 2 bases, V lost 3 bases, and 3 bases had no gene match. The CDR3 sequence is 16 residues long.

The chain employs TRBV5-1 and TRBJ1-2; D is ambiguous. Germline CDR1 is SGHRS and CDR2 is YFSETQ. This CDR3 is built from 14 residues. V was cut by 5 bases and J by 3 bases, with 14 bases left in between. The CDR3 loop reads CASRRADEDYGYTF. CDR3 coding DNA: TGCGCCAGCAGGAGGGCAGACGAGGACTATGGCTACACCTTC.

CDR3 region: CASSSDRGTEAFF. DNA of the CDR3: TGTGCCAGCAGCTCGGACAGGGGCACTGAAGCTTTCTTT. The chain carries TRBV7-3 and TRBJ1-1, with 9 bases aligning to TRBD1. The CDR3 has 13 amino acids. V gave up 4 bases and J gave up 4 bases; unmatched junction bases: 1. Per germline, CDR1 SGHTA and CDR2 FQGTGA.

The chain couples TRBV11-3 to TRBJ2-1, with no clear D. This CDR3 comprises 14 residues. In germline, CDR1 is SGHNT, CDR2 YENEEA. The ends were cut back, 0 bases at V and 5 bases at J, with 8 bases in the middle. As DNA, the CDR3 is TGTGCCAGCAGCTTAGATCAAACAGACAATGAGCAGTTCTTC. Its translation is CASSLDQTDNEQFF.

This clone showed up many times. The gene calls are TRBV14 and TRBJ1-2; possibly TRBD1 for D (6 bases). Germline CDR1 SGHDN, CDR2 FVKESK. Deletions cut 1 base from V and 8 bases from J, with 14 bases between. The CDR3 length is 14 residues. CDR3 DNA sequence: TGTGCCAGCAGCCAAGGAACAGGGAGTTGGGGCTACACCTTC. This encodes CASSQGTGSWGYTF. Filled out from reference TRBV14 and TRBJ1-2, the complete variable domain reads EAGVTQFPSHSVIEKGQTVTLRCDPISGHDNLYWYRRVMGKEIKFLLHFVKESKQDESGMPNNRFLAERTGGTYSTLKVQPAELEDSGVYFCASSQGTGSWGYTFGSGTRLTVV.